This TCR beta chain was identified in a study of cytomegalovirus exposure and HLA in healthy donors. The study, taken as a whole, reports: Despite most TCR sequences being rare, some public TCRs occurred in many donors. Reportedly, diagnosis of cytomegalovirus status by the classifier showed high specificity and sensitivity.

The table came from immunoSEQ multiplex PCR; TCRdb's copy has only in-frame clones and leaves some out. Of around 63,000 clones in the sample, 89% were seen once. The donors belonged to the approximately 120-subject validation cohort, separate from the approximately 700-subject first cohort. Concerning this clone itself: The antigen is not known.

The CDR3 is 17 amino acids. Trimming stripped 5 bases from V and 2 bases from J, with 19 bases between. Per germline, CDR1 SGHTA and CDR2 FQGNSA. This TCR was sampled from a woman aged 18 to 35 in good health and CMV-seronegative. Sequenced input: PBMCs. The V call is TRBV7-2, the J call TRBJ1-5; D perhaps matches TRBD1 (6 bases). For the CDR3, the DNA is TGTGCCAGCAGCCCAGTCGGGGGGGCGCAAGGCAATCAGCCCCAGCATTTT. Translated, it gives CASSPVGGAQGNQPQHF.